This entry describes one T cell receptor (beta chain). These data are taken from a study of blood T cell repertoires in COVID-19. Across the whole study: Samples came from the United States, Italy and Spain, spanning acute and convalescent COVID-19. T cells, B-cell-depleted T cells, or PBMCs provided the cDNA or gDNA that served as material.

Trimming shortened V by 0 bases and J by 5 bases, and 13 bases separated the two germline ends. The germline V gene has CDR1 LGHNA and CDR2 YNFKEQ. The CDR3 sequence is 15 residues long. As handled by the study authors: The assay estimated nucleated cells by amplifying reference gene primers. Only in-frame clones appear in the TCRdb table, and some are missing; sequencing was by immunoSEQ multiplex PCR. For V, J and clone size, that table is used; D and trimming come from the DNA. The sample carries approximately 65,000 clones, under 80% recorded once. Sequenced material: peripheral blood. V is TRBV4-2 and J is TRBJ1-1; D call uncertain. The origin of this receptor is a man in his sixties with acute or convalescent COVID-19. The CDR3 here is CASSQDRRAGTEAFF. CDR3 nucleotides: TGTGCCAGCAGCCAAGATCGCCGGGCGGGGACTGAAGCTTTCTTT.